This entry describes one T cell receptor (beta chain). This clonotype was seen repeatedly, ten times or more. There is no known antigen for this receptor. No base qualities exist here, and no much larger clone lies one base off it. This record comes from a study of T-cell reconstitution after alpha-beta-depleted transplantation in children (dated by TCRdb to the mid-2010s). Turning to the overall study: Using TCR repertoire profiling, the study quantitatively followed how T-cell immune reconstitution unfolded in children after TCRalphabeta/CD19-depleted allogeneic hematopoietic cell transplantation.

The library was produced with PCR. The sequencer listed for this sample is Illumina HiSeq 2500. TCR libraries were prepared with molecular barcoding, using unique molecular identifiers to normalize TCRbeta repertoire quantification. The public reads were run again by TCRdb, first through fastp at Q25 and then through MiXCR, and only productive beta chains were kept. Merged by CDR3 protein, the rows form single entries marked with the most common genes and DNA. The sample table contains some 490,000 distinct CDR3 sequences; only one count was recorded for about an eighth of them. About 5.6% of the sample comes from the top ten. In the germline V gene, CDR1 corresponds to SGHRS and CDR2 to YFSETQ. V is shortened by 3 bases, J by 1 base, and the region joining them spans 14 bases. The CDR3 goes from the cysteine to the phenylalanine over 15 residues. The DNA shown is the 45-base CDR3, in frame from base 1.

The rearrangement joined TRBV5-1 to TRBJ2-7, with the D gene not confidently named. This sequence was found in a human donor who donated a stem cell graft to a child with combined immunodeficiency. Source: PBMCs from the stem cell graft donor, taken from the stem cell graft. The nucleotide sequence is TGCGCCAGCAGCTCCCGCCCCGGTGCTTCCTACGAGCAGTACTTC. Translated, it gives CASSSRPGASYEQYF.